These T cell receptor beta chains were read from a single sample in a study of T cell clonotyping in hematopoietic cell transplantation. Some clones are missing from TCRdb's copy, which holds only in-frame ones; the method was immunoSEQ multiplex PCR. Altogether 60,000 to 75,000 clones are present, 85% to 95% being singletons, with the ten largest covering around 1.5%. Sequenced: peripheral blood mononuclear cells. Every receptor here comes from a man in his forties or fifties in good health. Some clones in this sample may be carry-over from other donors' samples. Both conserved end residues are part of each CDR3. A D gene is named only where the DNA matches it firmly. Some rows mark clone size as missing; the rest say once, few, many or name a class of expanded clone.

TRBJ2-1 | . | TRBV7-6 | . | CASSLETAYNEQFF | TGTGCCAGCAGCTTAGAGACTGCTTACAATGAGCAGTTCTTC
TRBJ1-2 | . | TRBV5-6 | . | CASSLTIDYGYTF | TGTGCCAGCAGCTTGACCATTGACTATGGCTACACCTTC
TRBJ2-1 | TRBD2 | TRBV29-1 | once | CSVAGLAGGDEQFF | TGCAGCGTGGCCGGACTAGCGGGAGGGGATGAGCAGTTCTTC
TRBJ2-7 | TRBD1 | TRBV6-5 | . | CASRSGTGLAEQYF | TGTGCCAGCAGGTCCGGGACAGGGCTTGCCGAGCAGTACTTC
TRBJ1-1 | . | TRBV5-4 | . | CASSKDQGNTEAFF | TGTGCCAGCAGCAAGGACCAGGGGAACACTGAAGCTTTCTTT
TRBJ2-7 | TRBD1 | TRBV27 | . | CASSWGGTGDYEQYF | TGTGCCAGCAGTTGGGGGGGGACAGGGGATTACGAGCAGTACTTC
TRBJ1-1 | . | TRBV4-1 | . | CASSQGGMGTEAFF | TGCGCCAGCAGCCAAGGAGGGATGGGGACTGAAGCTTTCTTT
TRBJ1-1 | . | TRBV29-1 | . | CSVGGHRNTEAFF | TGCAGCGTTGGAGGACACAGGAACACTGAAGCTTTCTTT
TRBJ1-5 | . | TRBV7-8 | . | CASSLERYSNQPQHF | TGTGCCAGCAGCTTAGAGAGGTATAGCAATCAGCCCCAGCATTTT
TRBJ2-2 | . | TRBV28 | once | CASSLRTTGELFF | TGTGCCAGCAGTTTGAGGACCACCGGGGAGCTGTTTTTT
TRBJ2-5 | . | TRBV9 | . | CASSVAREETQYF | TGTGCCAGCAGCGTAGCAAGGGAGGAGACCCAGTACTTC
TRBJ2-7 | TRBD1 | TRBV28 | . | CASSPPDRGLSEQYF | TGTGCCAGCAGTCCCCCGGACAGGGGGCTCAGCGAGCAGTACTTC
TRBJ1-6 | . | TRBV28 | . | CASSSGGGTRFSPLHF | TGTGCCAGCAGTTCCGGGGGTGGGACGCGATTTTCACCCCTCCACTTT
TRBJ2-7 | . | TRBV6-5 | . | CASSYRVRYEQYF | TGTGCCAGCAGTTACAGGGTGCGCTACGAGCAGTACTTC
TRBJ1-4 | . | TRBV28 | . | CASSPPYEKLFF | TGTGCCAGCAGTCCGCCTTATGAAAAACTGTTTTTT
TRBJ1-2 | TRBD1 | TRBV9 | . | CASSVSGGGGYTF | TGTGCCAGCAGCGTGTCAGGGGGTGGAGGCTACACCTTC
TRBJ1-5 | . | TRBV7-8 | once | CASSSGYNQPQHF | TGTGCCAGCAGCTCAGGGTACAATCAGCCCCAGCATTTT
TRBJ1-4 | TRBD1 | TRBV4-1 | . | CASSPDRAGTNEKLFF | TGCGCCAGCAGCCCGGACAGGGCTGGAACTAATGAAAAACTGTTTTTT
TRBJ2-7 | TRBD1 | TRBV4-3 | . | CASSQEDTLGQGIYEQYF | TGCGCCAGCAGCCAAGAAGACACCCTAGGACAGGGTATTTACGAGCAGTACTTC
TRBJ1-1 | . | TRBV10-3 | . | CAIDRPGSTEAFF | TGTGCCATCGACCGTCCAGGGAGCACTGAAGCTTTCTTT
TRBJ2-2 | TRBD1 | TRBV7-3 | . | CASSWDRGTGELFF | TGTGCCAGCAGCTGGGACAGGGGCACCGGGGAGCTGTTTTTT
TRBJ2-1 | . | TRBV4-1 | . | CASSQLNRLNNEQFF | TGCGCCAGCAGCCAATTAAACCGTCTGAACAATGAGCAGTTCTTC
TRBJ1-2 | . | TRBV5-8 | . | CASSLETGILGYTF | TGTGCCAGCAGCTTGGAAACCGGCATTCTTGGCTACACCTTC
TRBJ2-5 | TRBD2 | TRBV6-1 | . | CASSELLAGGQETQYF | TGTGCCAGCAGTGAATTGTTAGCGGGGGGGCAAGAGACCCAGTACTTC
TRBJ2-7 | . | TRBV19 | . | CASSIETSDSPYEQYF | TGTGCCAGTAGTATAGAAACGAGTGACAGTCCCTACGAGCAGTACTTC
TRBJ1-2 | TRBD1 | TRBV6-1 | . | CASRDRRMDGYTF | TGTGCCAGCAGGGACAGGCGAATGGATGGCTACACCTTC
TRBJ1-1 | . | TRBV20-1 | once | CSAPMASEAFF | TGCAGTGCTCCAATGGCGAGTGAAGCTTTCTTT
TRBJ2-7 | . | TRBV5-6 | . | CASSYSGYEQYF | TGTGCCAGCAGCTACTCTGGGTACGAGCAGTACTTC
TRBJ2-6 | . | TRBV7-3 | . | CASSLRGWGGAGSNVLTF | TGTGCCAGCAGCTTAAGGGGATGGGGGGGCGCAGGGTCCAACGTCCTGACTTTC
TRBJ2-1 | . | TRBV20-1 | . | CSAWTEQFF | TGCAGTGCTTGGACAGAGCAGTTCTTC
TRBJ2-3 | . | TRBV7-2 | . | CASRVLGGPTDTQYF | TGTGCCAGCAGGGTATTAGGGGGGCCCACAGATACGCAGTATTTT
TRBJ1-1 | TRBD1 | TRBV10-3 | . | CAIRITGGSTEAFF | TGTGCCATCAGAATAACAGGGGGTAGCACTGAAGCTTTCTTT